This T cell receptor (beta chain) was captured in a study of shared clonotypes between healthy human individuals. On the study more broadly: Three plates each covered CD4 naive and memory; CD8 naive two, CD8 memory one. Study outcomes and limitations: An effect of sequencing depth on clonotype sharing among donors was expected.

Worth noting for this clone: Its specificity is unknown.

In the sorted-subset replicate PCRs, 150 to 250 ng DNA, 29,000 or so T cell genomes, was used. Some clones are missing from TCRdb's copy, which holds only in-frame ones; the method was immunoSEQ multiplex PCR. Of about 640,000 clones in the sample, 72% were seen once. Both subsets, CD45RA+ naive and CD45RA-negative memory, were split from the CD4+ cells. The germline CDR1 and CDR2 sequences are SNHLY and FYNNEI. The CDR3 totals 15 residues. V lost 4 bases to trimming and J lost 8 bases; unmatched junction nucleotides: 11. Sequences were obtained from memory CD4+ T cells sorted from blood. As to subset: CD45RA-negative fraction. The rearrangement links TRBV2 to TRBJ2-1; 7 bases are a match to TRBD2. This receptor was identified in a woman younger than 45 in good health. CDR3 region: CASSVASGMEYEQFF. CDR3 in DNA: TGTGCCAGCAGTGTGGCCAGCGGGATGGAATATGAGCAGTTCTTC.